This TCR beta chain was captured by sequencing in a study of beta chain features in type 1 diabetes (dated 2018 in TCRdb). Background on the whole study: Mean age, gender distribution, total cell number and subset yield did not differ between patients and healthy donors. A total of 107,917,701 sorted cells were examined across all samples, and the number of cells per subset was strongly correlated with RNA yield. The study compared TCRB repertoires of sorted circulating CD4+ T cell subsets between recently diagnosed type 1 diabetes patients and matched healthy donors. Regulatory and stem cell-like memory subsets were isolated from only 8 patients and roughly eight healthy donors, whereas naive and central memory subsets came from all 30 or so donors. Overall results and qualifications from the work: A moderate but significant shortening of TCRB CDR3 length was observed in type 1 diabetes patients in all four CD4+ subsets. Patients with type 1 diabetes made fewer insertions and deleted more nucleotides at VDJ recombination sites, implying thymic rearrangement abnormalities. The naive, central memory and regulatory TCRB repertoires appeared to resemble one another more closely among patients than among healthy donors. Shorter templates might be favored by PCR, yet because patient and control samples were amplified and corrected together, any such skew would affect both groups equally. Because cDNA was sequenced instead of genomic DNA, activated cells with high expression could be over-represented, although the groups did not differ in activation or CD3 levels. Because small numbers of individuals were included in the HLA sub-analyses, any influence of HLA type on TCRB rearrangement was left unresolved.

The entire amount of isolated RNA was reverse transcribed using the High Capacity cDNA Reverse Transcription Kit, so the sequenced TCRB transcripts were expressed ones. Deep immunoSEQ sequencing was performed on naive, central memory and regulatory T cell samples, with an average of around 3.5 million total reads per sample. After sorted cells were lysed in RLT buffer, RNA was extracted with DNase-treated RNeasy Micro or Mini kits, with the choice depending on cell number. Each cell subset was processed on its own to prevent cross-contamination, while patient and healthy donor samples were processed together. The immunoSEQ multiplex PCR was used to amplify TCRB sequences from cDNA, generating 87-bp fragments that spanned the CDR3 region. The amplicons were sequenced using the Illumina HiSeq platform. As for how the authors treated the data: Synthetic template baselines were used to correct PCR bias computationally, reads within Hamming distance 2 were collapsed, and singletons that could not be merged were discarded. Reads were aligned against IMGT so that V, D and J genes, CDR3 length and insertions or deletions at six rearrangement sites could be assigned. Within each subset, clonotype counts were normalized to sorted cell number, and only after that were true diversity and Gini coefficients computed with the tcR R package. The overlap coefficient, calculated on TCRB nucleotide sequences, was used to measure repertoire sharing. Out-of-frame TCRB sequences from naive cells were analyzed to stand in for the pre-selection repertoire. TCRdb holds this immuneACCESS table with in-frame rearrangements only. Some clones are missing; in checked studies, unresolved V genes explain under half, and the rest has no known cause. V, J and clone size reflect that table, while D and trimming were determined from the DNA. This sample holds a few hundred thousand clones; about 15% were observed only once. The top ten hold about 0.019% of the sample.

Worth noting for this clone: Its recognized antigen is unknown. Qualities for individual bases were not recorded, and no much larger clone is one base off.

A single peripheral blood draw of approximately 0.11 L on average was collected from each donor into heparinised tubes. Using a panel that included CD45RO, CCR7, CD25, CD127, CD95 and CD27, naive, central memory, regulatory and stem cell-like memory CD4+ T cells were sorted on a BD FACSAria II. Every sorted population had a purity above 98%. PBMCs were isolated right away by Lymphoprep density gradient centrifugation and were stained directly, without culture. To minimize batch effects, samples were stained and sorted in pairs, one healthy donor with one patient per experiment. According to the germline V gene, CDR1 reads SNHLY and CDR2 reads FYNNEI. Spanning cysteine to phenylalanine, the CDR3 consists of 15 amino acids. The sequence is cut down to CDR3 DNA, 45 bases in frame from base 1. V lost 7 bases and J lost 2 bases; the stretch between them is 15 bases long.

Rearrangement joined TRBV2 to TRBJ1-5; the D gene is perhaps TRBD1, on 5 matching bases. The material sequenced was naive CD4+ T cells from blood. The cell subset or site label of this sample denotes: true naive CD4+ T cells. The receptor was isolated from a woman younger than 30 in good health. The DNA sequence is given as TGTGCCAGCACAACCCAGGGATTGGGCAATCAGCCCCAGCATTTT. Translated, it gives CASTTQGLGNQPQHF.